This T cell receptor (beta chain) was identified during a study of blood T cell repertoires in COVID-19. In terms of age and location, participants ranged from roughly 18 to 89 years and lived in about two dozen US areas. Contact with a PCR-confirmed or clinician-diagnosed COVID-19 case occurred within 2 weeks of entry. V dropped 8 bases and J dropped 5; count of bases not matched to a gene: 1. The CDR3 spans 11 residues. Germline CDR1 MGHDK, CDR2 SYGVNS. Original handling: Reference gene primer amplification gave nucleated cell count estimates. Clones were read by immunoSEQ multiplex PCR, and TCRdb kept only the in-frame ones, dropping some. For V, J and clone size, that table is used; D and trimming come from the DNA. The sample includes under 200,000 clones, roughly 84% of them seen just once.

The rearrangement links TRBV25-1 to TRBJ1-1; 8 nucleotides align to TRBD1. This TCR derives from a woman aged 25 to 39 who had been exposed to COVID-19. The specimen was PBMCs or T cells enriched from blood (not recorded which). In DNA, the CDR3 is TGTGCCAGCCGGGACAGGACTGAAGCTTTCTTT. Residues: CASRDRTEAFF.